Given below is one TCR beta chain in context. Produced via immunoSEQ multiplex PCR; TCRdb's table is partial and in-frame only. The sample has about 140,000 clones, around 73% seen once; the top ten hold roughly 9%. These data belong to a study of blood T cell repertoires in COVID-19. Study in general: T cells, B-cell-depleted T cells, or PBMCs provided the cDNA or gDNA that served as material.

This CDR3 has 14 amino acids. The chain has TRBV21-1 and TRBJ2-7; the table gives TRBD1 as D, unverified against the DNA. TRBV21-1 is flagged as a pseudogene. This TCR came from a woman aged 50 to 60 with active or convalescent COVID-19. The source material was peripheral blood. CDR3 amino acids: CASSVRDRDYEQYF. In DNA form, the CDR3 reads TGTGCCAGCAGCGTCCGGGACAGGGATTACGAGCAGTACTTC.